Listed below are T cell receptor beta chains from one sample, sequenced in a study of cytomegalovirus exposure and HLA in healthy donors. Libraries were prepared by immunoSEQ multiplex PCR; TCRdb keeps only in-frame clonotypes and omits some of them. Of about 160,000 clones in the sample, roughly 90% were seen once. Input material: PBMCs. These TCRs come from a woman aged 25 to 39 in good health and CMV-seronegative. Each CDR3 is given with its conserved first and last residue. The D gene is left open where the match is weak. Not all rows give a size; the values are once, few, many and, for expanded clones, a class.

v_gene: TRBV27; j_gene: TRBJ2-3; abundance: .; d_gene: .; CDR3aa: CASRVQGPPDTQYF; CDR3nt: TGTGCCAGTAGGGTTCAAGGCCCTCCAGATACGCAGTATTTT
v_gene: TRBV30; j_gene: TRBJ2-2; abundance: .; d_gene: TRBD2; CDR3aa: CAGTTIPGELFF; CDR3nt: TGTGCCGGGACTACCATCCCCGGGGAGCTGTTTTTT
v_gene: TRBV4-1; j_gene: TRBJ2-7; abundance: .; d_gene: .; CDR3aa: CASSHATDSYEQYF; CDR3nt: TGCGCCAGCAGCCATGCTACAGATTCCTACGAGCAGTACTTC
v_gene: TRBV2; j_gene: TRBJ1-2; abundance: once; d_gene: TRBD1; CDR3aa: CASSAGQGFYGYTF; CDR3nt: TGTGCCAGCAGTGCGGGACAGGGTTTCTATGGCTACACCTTC
v_gene: TRBV6-4; j_gene: TRBJ2-1; abundance: .; d_gene: .; CDR3aa: CASSEQPYNEQFF; CDR3nt: TGTGCCAGCAGTGAGCAGCCCTACAATGAGCAGTTCTTC
v_gene: TRBV19; j_gene: TRBJ2-2; abundance: few; d_gene: .; CDR3aa: CASSIGSTAGELFF; CDR3nt: TGTGCCAGTAGTATCGGCTCTACCGCCGGGGAGCTGTTTTTT
v_gene: TRBV7-6; j_gene: TRBJ2-1; abundance: .; d_gene: .; CDR3aa: CASSLARASKFNEQFF; CDR3nt: TGTGCCAGCAGCTTAGCCAGGGCTTCTAAATTCAATGAGCAGTTCTTC
v_gene: TRBV5-5; j_gene: TRBJ1-2; abundance: .; d_gene: .; CDR3aa: CASSYNGRGGYTF; CDR3nt: TGTGCCAGCAGCTACAACGGCCGGGGTGGCTACACCTTC
v_gene: TRBV28; j_gene: TRBJ2-7; abundance: .; d_gene: .; CDR3aa: CASSLWGSDYEQYF; CDR3nt: TGTGCCAGCAGTTTATGGGGGAGCGACTACGAGCAGTACTTC
v_gene: TRBV27; j_gene: TRBJ2-1; abundance: .; d_gene: .; CDR3aa: CASSFRGRGLYNEQFF; CDR3nt: TGTGCCAGCAGTTTCCGCGGTAGGGGACTCTACAATGAGCAGTTCTTC
v_gene: TRBV6-6; j_gene: TRBJ2-4; abundance: few; d_gene: .; CDR3aa: CASSYGAEPAKNIQYF; CDR3nt: TGTGCCAGCAGTTACGGGGCGGAGCCAGCCAAAAACATTCAGTACTTC
v_gene: TRBV4-3; j_gene: TRBJ2-1; abundance: .; d_gene: TRBD2; CDR3aa: CASSRTSGTYNEQFF; CDR3nt: TGCGCCAGCAGTAGGACTAGCGGGACCTACAATGAGCAGTTCTTC